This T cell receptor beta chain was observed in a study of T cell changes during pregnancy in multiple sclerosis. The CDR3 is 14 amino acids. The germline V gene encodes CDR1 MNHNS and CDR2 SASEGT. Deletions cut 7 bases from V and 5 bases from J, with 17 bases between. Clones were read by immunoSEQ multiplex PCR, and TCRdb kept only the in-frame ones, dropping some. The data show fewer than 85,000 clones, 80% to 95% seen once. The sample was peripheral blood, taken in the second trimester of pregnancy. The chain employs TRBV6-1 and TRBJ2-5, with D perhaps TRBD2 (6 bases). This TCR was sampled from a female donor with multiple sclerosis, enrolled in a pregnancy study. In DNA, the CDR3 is TGTGCCAGCATCGAGGGAGGACTCCTGGAGACCCAGTACTTC. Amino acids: CASIEGGLLETQYF.